The 10 T cell receptor beta chains below all came from one sample that was sequenced in a study of CXCR3 chemokines and chemotherapy response in bladder cancer. Using its own MiXCR run on the PCR reads, TCRdb lists one record per CDR3 protein. The table has approximately 13,000 distinct CDR3 sequences, around 12% seen once. Sampling was conducted from a patient whose treatment included neoadjuvant chemotherapy. Receptor source: a human donor with bladder cancer that did not respond to neoadjuvant chemotherapy.

Concerning this clonotype: This sequence may be a read error, since a much larger clone differs from it by one base. No conserved phenylalanine or tryptophan ends this CDR3, so it is likely a read error. This chain joins TRBV20-1 and TRBJ2-3, with a possible D match to TRBD2 (5 bases). The CDR3 consists of 12 residues. Looked up from germline, CDR1 is DFQATT and CDR2 is SNEGSKA (reference sequence). The V gene lost 5 bases and the J gene lost 5 bases, with 11 bases spanning the gap. DNA for the CDR3: TGCAGTGCTGAATTCCGGGGAGATACGCAGTATTTG. This codes for CSAEFRGDTQYL.

The gene calls are TRBV20-1 and TRBJ1-3; D is unresolved. V lost 4 bases and J 0 bases, leaving 10 bases between the germline ends. Germline V CDR1 and CDR2: DFQATT, SNEGSKA (reference sequence). This CDR3 has 14 amino acids. The CDR3 sequence: CSATSANSGNTIYF. The CDR3 nucleotides read TGCAGTGCTACCTCGGCAAACTCTGGAAACACCATATATTTT.

The rearrangement links TRBV20-1 to TRBJ1-2; weak D call: TRBD1 (5 bases). Germline V gene lookup returns CDR1 DFQATT and CDR2 SNEGSKA (reference sequence). The germline V and J ends were trimmed by 0 bases and 0 bases, with 11 bases remaining between them. This CDR3 spans 15 amino acids. The CDR3 DNA follows: TGCAGTGCTAGAGATCCGTCGACAGCTAACTATGGCTACACCTTC. As protein: CSARDPSTANYGYTF.

This clonotype was found many times. CDR3 nucleotides: TGTGCCAGCGGGAAGGGGCCTGATCGCGGGGAAAAACTGTTTTTT. Protein product: CASGKGPDRGEKLFF. This chain connects TRBV7-2 to TRBJ1-4, with D maybe TRBD1 (5 bases). CDR1 SGHTA and CDR2 FQGNSA come from the germline V gene. The CDR3 has 15 amino acids. The ends were cut back, 8 bases at V and 8 bases at J, with 21 bases in the middle.

This clonotype was recorded a few times. J is TRBJ2-5 and V is TRBV20-1; the match to TRBD1 covers 8 bases. The CDR3 is made up of 15 amino acids. Germline lookup yields CDR1 DFQATT and CDR2 SNEGSKA (reference sequence). V trimming: 3 bases; J trimming: 5 bases; junction bases outside the gene matches: 11. The CDR3 region has the DNA TGCAGTGCTAGGGGGGCAGGGGGCGTCTGGGAGACCCAGTACTTC. Translating gives CSARGAGGVWETQYF.

The table lists this clonotype with many counts. V gene TRBV18 combines with J gene TRBJ2-1; 8 bases agree with TRBD1. Germline V lookup: CDR1 KGHSH, CDR2 LQKENI. This CDR3 has 16 amino acids. J lost 6 bases, V lost 5 bases, and 12 bases had no gene match. The CDR3 protein is CASSAPSGGFGNEQFF. CDR3 sequence (DNA): TGTGCCAGCTCAGCCCCTTCAGGGGGCTTTGGCAATGAGCAGTTCTTC.

This clonotype was recorded many times. This sequence joins TRBV19 and TRBJ2-2; 10 bases line up with TRBD2. CDR3 length: 16 residues. Trimming removed 6 bases from V and 4 bases from J; junction bases left unmatched: 8. Germline lookup yields CDR1 LNHDA and CDR2 SQIVND (reference sequence). CDR3: CASRPLAGVGTGELFF. The DNA of the CDR3 is TGTGCCAGTAGGCCCCTAGCGGGAGTGGGCACCGGGGAGCTGTTTTTT.

This clonotype appeared a few times. The chain is built from TRBV6-5 and TRBJ2-2; D remains unclear. Trimming removed 6 bases from V and 0 bases from J, with 11 bases in between. This CDR3 contains 15 residues. Germline CDR1 MNHEY, CDR2 SVGAGI. This CDR3 reads CASRNQESNTGELFF. CDR3 sequence (DNA): TGTGCCAGCAGGAATCAAGAATCGAACACCGGGGAGCTGTTTTTT.

The rearrangement uses TRBV6-1 and TRBJ2-1; 11 bases fit TRBD2. V shed 8 bases and J 1 base; nucleotides not matched to a gene: 1. The V gene's germline CDR1 is MNHNS and CDR2 SASEGT. CDR3 length: 14 amino acids. The CDR3 DNA reads TGTGCCAGCTGGACTAGCGGGTCCTACAATGAGCAGTTCTTC. This translates into CASWTSGSYNEQFF.

This clonotype has ten or more counts. This chain connects TRBV6-6 to TRBJ2-2; 12 nucleotides match TRBD2. Germline loops: CDR1 MNHNY, CDR2 SVGAGI (reference sequence). The V gene end was trimmed by 5 bases and the J gene end by 4 bases; junction bases not matched to a gene: 8. The CDR3 runs to 17 residues. The CDR3 nucleotides are TGTGCCAGCAGTCCGCCACTAGCGGGGGGCCTCACCGGGGAGCTGTTTTTT. It translates to CASSPPLAGGLTGELFF.